The 3 T cell receptor beta chains below all came from one sample that was sequenced in a study of glioma-infiltrating T cells. The iRepertoire nested amplicon-rescue multiplex PCR amplified TCR alpha and beta CDR3s from RNA. MiXCR, applied by TCRdb to the multiplex PCR reads, yields one record per CDR3 protein. Of 150,000 or so distinct CDR3 sequences in the sample, 35% to 50% were seen once. The material sequenced was glioma tissue, nonneoplastic brain tissue, or PBMCs (not recorded which). Receptors were obtained from a human donor with low-grade glioma or glioblastoma, undergoing nonglioma brain surgery, or in good health (not recorded which).

The chain combines TRBV20-1 with TRBJ2-3, with D perhaps matching TRBD1 or TRBD2 (6 bases each). Germline CDR1 is DFQATT and CDR2 is SNEGSKA (reference sequence). This CDR3 has 13 amino acids. V dropped 4 bases and J dropped 6 bases, with 14 bases sitting between them. CDR3 sequence reads: CSAMTGAADTQYF. CDR3 DNA: TGCAGTGCTATGACGGGGGCCGCGGATACGCAGTATTTT.

CDR3: CASSFPTGIGTDTQYF. The CDR3 DNA reads TGTGCCAGCAGTTTCCCGACAGGGATCGGCACAGATACGCAGTATTTT. The genes are TRBV6-2 or TRBV6-3 and TRBJ2-3; 7 nucleotides line up with TRBD1. V dropped 4 bases and J dropped 1; count of bases not matched to a gene: 8. This CDR3 contains 16 residues. CDR1 and CDR2 (germline): MNHEY, SVGEGT.

The V and J genes are TRBV19 and TRBJ1-3; D is unclear. Per germline, CDR1 LNHDA and CDR2 SQIVND (reference sequence). Between the trimmed V and J ends, which lost 3 bases and 4 bases, there was a span of 13 bases. This CDR3 is 15 amino acids long. CDR3 amino acids: CASSMSDSKGNTIYF. The DNA of the CDR3 is TGTGCCAGTAGTATGTCCGACTCGAAGGGAAACACCATATATTTT. The whole variable domain, filled in from reference TRBV19 and TRBJ1-3, reads DGGITQSPKYLFRKEGQNVTLSCEQNLNHDAMYWYRQDPGQGLRLIYYSQIVNDFQKGDIAEGYSVSREKKESFPLTVTSAQKNPTAFYLCASSMSDSKGNTIYFGEGSWLTVV.